The 11 T cell receptor beta chains presented below share a single source sample, sequenced in a study of blood T cells in healthy people across ages. Primed by a sample-barcoded 5' primer and a J-beta primer mix, a second PCR proceeded for 7 to 11 cycles. TCRdb ran MiXCR on the 5' RACE reads and lists one entry per CDR3 protein. The sample includes about 1.1 million distinct CDR3 sequences, roughly two fifths seen only once; the top ten take around 12%. Sequencing was carried out using blood. Source of these receptors: a young man in good health.

This clonotype was counted at least ten times. The germline gene is not matched at one end of the junction; a read error may be the cause. CDR3 region: CASSLGVGSYNEQFF. The CDR3 DNA follows: TGTGCCAGCAGTTTAGGTGTAGGCTCCTACAATGAGCAGTTCTTC. V and J are TRBV7-2 and TRBJ2-1; D remains ambiguous. Per the germline V gene, CDR1 is SGHTA and CDR2 is FQGNSA. The CDR3 is 15 residues long.

Comment on this clonotype: A read error may be the cause here, since a much bigger clone is one base away. The V and J genes are TRBV2 and TRBJ2-1; TRBD1 is a possible D gene (6 bases). Germline assignment: CDR1 SNHLY and CDR2 FYNNEI. Trimming pared 5 bases from V and 9 bases from J, leaving 8 bases between. The CDR3 sequence is 11 residues long. The chain's CDR3 is CASSMDSEQFF. The CDR3 region has the DNA TGTGCCAGCAGTATGGACAGTGAGCAGTTCTTC.

V is TRBV3-1 and J is TRBJ2-3; TRBD1 might be the D (6 bases). Germline V lookup: CDR1 LGHDT, CDR2 YNNKEL (reference sequence). The CDR3 spans 16 residues. The V and J ends lost 0 bases and 0 bases respectively, with 10 bases between them. CDR3 DNA sequence: TGTGCCAGCAGCCAAGATCAGAGGGGGAGCACAGATACGCAGTATTTT. It specifies CASSQDQRGSTDTQYF.

CDR3 bases: TGCAGTGCTAGAGCTCGACGGAACTCTAATTCACCCCTCCACTTT. This translates into CSARARRNSNSPLHF. The gene calls are TRBV20-1 and TRBJ1-6, with D unclear. CDR3 size: 15 residues. The germline gives CDR1 DFQATT, CDR2 SNEGSKA (reference sequence). Between the trimmed V and J ends, which lost 1 base and 6 bases, there was a span of 13 bases.

The J gene is TRBJ2-4, the V gene TRBV6-5, with D possibly matching TRBD1 (6 bases). CDR3 length equals 15 residues. The germline CDR1 and CDR2 sequences are MNHEY and SVGAGI. V was clipped by 6 bases and J by 1 base, with 13 bases between them. CDR3 nucleotide sequence: TGTGCCAGCAGCCGACAGGACGGGGCCAAAAACATTCAGTACTTC. Translation: CASSRQDGAKNIQYF.

Regarding this clonotype: One end of the junction varies from germline; a read error may be responsible. The chain links TRBV6-1 to TRBJ2-7, with 7 positions matching TRBD1. Germline-derived CDR1 and CDR2 are MNHNS and SASEGT. This CDR3 is 15 amino acids long. The CDR3 loop is CASSEEPGGAYEKYF. CDR3 DNA sequence: TGTGCCAGCAGTGAAGAGCCAGGGGGAGCCTACGAGAAGTACTTC.

This clonotype was seen a few times. At one boundary the junction diverges from the germline segment, which might be a read error. This chain links TRBV5-6 with TRBJ2-3, with no clear D. CDR1 and CDR2 (germline): SGHDT, YYEEEE. This CDR3 comprises 12 residues. The CDR3 protein is CASSLSKDTQYF. CDR3 DNA: TGTGCCAGCAGCTTGAGCAAAGATACGCAGTATTTT. The complete variable domain, with remaining parts taken from reference TRBV5-6 and TRBJ2-3, reads DAGVTQSPTHLIKTRGQQVTLRCSPKSGHDTVSWYQQALGQGPQFIFQYYEEEERQRGNFPDRFSGHQFPNYSSELNVNALLLGDSALYLCASSLSKDTQYFGPGTRLTVL.

The rearrangement uses TRBV7-2 and TRBJ2-1; 7 bases match TRBD2. The CDR3 is 12 residues long. With 5 bases clipped from V and 12 bases from J, the junction kept 7 bases outside the gene matches. Germline V gene data show CDR1 as SGHTA and CDR2 as FQGNSA. CDR3 sequence: CASSLLASPQFF. CDR3 nucleotides: TGTGCCAGCAGCCTACTAGCGTCTCCGCAGTTCTTC.

In the case of this clonotype: Compared with germline, one end of the junction differs, possibly owing to a read error. This chain uses TRBV4-2 with TRBJ2-1, with D perhaps given as TRBD1 or TRBD2 (5 bases each). This CDR3 region has 15 residues. Germline CDR1 reads LGHNA; CDR2 reads YNFKEQ. The CDR3 protein is CASSPEGSPYSEQFF. The CDR3 bases are TGTGCCAGCAGCCCCGAGGGGTCCCCGTACAGTGAGCAGTTCTTC.

This clonotype was recorded a few times. This chain connects TRBV14 to TRBJ1-2; 8 bases are a match to TRBD1. The CDR3 runs 16 residues. V shed 0 bases and J 0 bases; nucleotides not matched to a gene: 3. Germline V gives CDR1 SGHDN, CDR2 FVKESK. DNA for the CDR3: TGTGCCAGCAGCCAAGAGACAGGGGTAACTAACTATGGCTACACCTTC. The encoded protein is CASSQETGVTNYGYTF. Full variable domain (rest looked up from reference TRBV14 and TRBJ1-2): EAGVTQFPSHSVIEKGQTVTLRCDPISGHDNLYWYRRVMGKEIKFLLHFVKESKQDESGMPNNRFLAERTGGTYSTLKVQPAELEDSGVYFCASSQETGVTNYGYTFGSGTRLTVV.

This clonotype was observed a handful of times. This sequence joins TRBV12-3 or TRBV12-4 and TRBJ1-2; D is uncertain. Deletions cut 2 bases from V and 0 bases from J, with 10 bases between. The CDR3 is 15 amino acids. The CDR3 spells CASSLIRPPNYGYTF. The CDR3 DNA follows: TGTGCCAGCAGTTTAATCAGGCCCCCTAACTATGGCTACACCTTC.